A selection of T cell receptor beta chains follows, all from one sample in a study of blood T cells in healthy people across ages. From the 5' RACE reads, TCRdb called clonotypes with MiXCR, one entry per CDR3 protein. The repertoire holds hundreds of thousands of distinct CDR3 sequences, with 55% to 65% as singletons. The sequenced sample was blood. The receptor set was obtained from a man aged 25-45 years in good health. CDR3s include the opening cysteine and the closing phenylalanine or tryptophan. Each record gives: D gene, clone size, J gene, V gene, CDR3 protein, CDR3 DNA. D genes are given only for firm matches. Not every row has a clone size; where given, it reads once, few, many or a size class.

d_call: .; clone_size: .; j_call: TRBJ2-7; v_call: TRBV20-1; cdr3_aa: CSARGAGVGEQYF; cdr3_nt: TGCAGTGCTAGAGGGGCAGGGGTCGGCGAGCAGTACTTC
d_call: .; clone_size: .; j_call: TRBJ2-3; v_call: TRBV5-5; cdr3_aa: CASSLYTNTDTQYF; cdr3_nt: TGTGCCAGCAGCTTGTACACAAACACAGATACGCAGTATTTT
d_call: TRBD1; clone_size: .; j_call: TRBJ1-4; v_call: TRBV12-5; cdr3_aa: CASGLGTGVANEKLFF; cdr3_nt: TGTGCTAGTGGTTTGGGCACAGGGGTGGCTAATGAAAAACTGTTTTTT
d_call: TRBD1; clone_size: few; j_call: TRBJ2-6; v_call: TRBV12-3/TRBV12-4; cdr3_aa: CASRDRGPGANVLTF; cdr3_nt: TGTGCCAGCAGGGACAGGGGGCCTGGGGCCAACGTCCTGACTTTC
d_call: .; clone_size: .; j_call: TRBJ1-6; v_call: TRBV12-3/TRBV12-4; cdr3_aa: CASSPGSYNSPLHF; cdr3_nt: TGTGCCAGCAGTCCGGGGTCCTATAATTCACCCCTCCACTTT
d_call: TRBD2; clone_size: .; j_call: TRBJ2-3; v_call: TRBV29-1; cdr3_aa: CSVEGTSENTDTQYF; cdr3_nt: TGCAGCGTTGAAGGGACTAGCGAAAACACAGATACGCAGTATTTT
d_call: TRBD1; clone_size: few; j_call: TRBJ2-4; v_call: TRBV7-8; cdr3_aa: CASSWTGGKNIQYF; cdr3_nt: TGTGCCAGCAGCTGGACAGGGGGCAAAAACATTCAGTACTTC
d_call: TRBD1; clone_size: .; j_call: TRBJ2-1; v_call: TRBV5-1; cdr3_aa: CASSLPGGDEQFF; cdr3_nt: TGCGCCAGCAGCTTGCCAGGGGGTGATGAGCAGTTCTTC
d_call: TRBD2; clone_size: .; j_call: TRBJ2-1; v_call: TRBV25-1; cdr3_aa: CASLGVAGGKGNEQFF; cdr3_nt: TGTGCCAGCCTCGGGGTAGCGGGGGGCAAAGGAAATGAGCAGTTCTTC
d_call: TRBD1; clone_size: many; j_call: TRBJ2-6; v_call: TRBV7-2; cdr3_aa: CASSSPGQGIGSGANVLTF; cdr3_nt: TGTGCCAGCAGCTCCCCAGGACAGGGAATAGGCTCTGGGGCCAACGTCCTGACTTTC
d_call: .; clone_size: .; j_call: TRBJ2-3; v_call: TRBV7-9; cdr3_aa: CASSLASGGDSDTQYF; cdr3_nt: TGTGCCAGCAGCTTAGCGTCGGGCGGGGACTCAGATACGCAGTATTTT
d_call: TRBD2; clone_size: few; j_call: TRBJ2-5; v_call: TRBV6-2/TRBV6-3; cdr3_aa: CASSRGLAGDQETQYF; cdr3_nt: TGTGCCAGCAGTAGGGGGCTAGCGGGGGACCAAGAGACCCAGTACTTC
d_call: .; clone_size: once; j_call: TRBJ1-2; v_call: TRBV28; cdr3_aa: CASIPGGVNYGYTF; cdr3_nt: TGTGCCAGCATCCCAGGTGGCGTAAACTATGGCTACACCTTC
d_call: .; clone_size: .; j_call: TRBJ2-1; v_call: TRBV14; cdr3_aa: CASSQDLRRGEQFF; cdr3_nt: TGTGCCAGCAGCCAAGACCTGAGAAGGGGTGAGCAGTTCTTC
d_call: .; clone_size: .; j_call: TRBJ1-2; v_call: TRBV20-1; cdr3_aa: CSAGEGPLDYGYTF; cdr3_nt: TGCAGTGCTGGGGAGGGCCCTTTAGACTATGGCTACACCTTC
d_call: .; clone_size: .; j_call: TRBJ2-1; v_call: TRBV10-3; cdr3_aa: CAISEEEYNEQFF; cdr3_nt: TGTGCCATCAGTGAGGAGGAGTACAATGAGCAGTTCTTC
d_call: .; clone_size: .; j_call: TRBJ1-1; v_call: TRBV27; cdr3_aa: CASSLSPYPKTEAFF; cdr3_nt: TGTGCCAGCAGTTTATCACCCTATCCGAAGACTGAAGCTTTCTTT
d_call: .; clone_size: few; j_call: TRBJ2-5; v_call: TRBV12-3/TRBV12-4; cdr3_aa: CASSPAVETQYF; cdr3_nt: TGTGCCAGCAGTCCAGCCGTGGAGACCCAGTACTTC
d_call: TRBD2; clone_size: .; j_call: TRBJ2-7; v_call: TRBV7-9; cdr3_aa: CASSLAGAGGHEQYF; cdr3_nt: TGTGCCAGCAGCCTCGCCGGAGCGGGGGGCCACGAGCAGTACTTC
d_call: TRBD2; clone_size: many; j_call: TRBJ2-4; v_call: TRBV7-2; cdr3_aa: CASSSRAGVAKNIQYF; cdr3_nt: TGTGCCAGCAGCTCCCGGGCGGGGGTAGCCAAAAACATTCAGTACTTC
d_call: .; clone_size: .; j_call: TRBJ2-3; v_call: TRBV7-9; cdr3_aa: CASSRGLTQYF; cdr3_nt: TGTGCCAGCAGTAGAGGGCTCACGCAGTATTTT
d_call: .; clone_size: few; j_call: TRBJ2-7; v_call: TRBV7-9; cdr3_aa: CASSLAFASGVEQYF; cdr3_nt: TGTGCCAGCAGCTTAGCCTTCGCCAGTGGGGTCGAGCAGTACTTC
d_call: .; clone_size: .; j_call: TRBJ2-5; v_call: TRBV20-1; cdr3_aa: CSASRPRGGETQYF; cdr3_nt: TGCAGTGCTAGTCGGCCCCGGGGAGGAGAGACCCAGTACTTC
d_call: TRBD2; clone_size: .; j_call: TRBJ2-1; v_call: TRBV4-1; cdr3_aa: CASSQALAGGWNEQVF; cdr3_nt: TGCGCCAGCAGCCAAGCCCTAGCGGGGGGGTGGAATGAGCAGGTCTTC
d_call: TRBD1; clone_size: few; j_call: TRBJ2-1; v_call: TRBV6-6; cdr3_aa: CATLPDRGYNEQFF; cdr3_nt: TGTGCCACCCTCCCGGACAGGGGATACAATGAGCAGTTCTTC
d_call: TRBD1; clone_size: .; j_call: TRBJ2-2; v_call: TRBV7-3; cdr3_aa: CASSPDRERAGELFF; cdr3_nt: TGTGCCAGCAGCCCCGACAGGGAAAGGGCCGGGGAGCTGTTTTTT
d_call: TRBD2; clone_size: .; j_call: TRBJ2-5; v_call: TRBV20-1; cdr3_aa: CSARAHDPGGIKTQYF; cdr3_nt: TGCAGTGCTAGAGCCCATGACCCGGGGGGGATTAAGACCCAGTACTTC
d_call: TRBD2; clone_size: .; j_call: TRBJ2-1; v_call: TRBV4-3; cdr3_aa: CASSQDLTGGISYNEQFF; cdr3_nt: TGCGCCAGCAGCCAAGATTTAACGGGGGGGATCTCCTACAATGAGCAGTTCTTC
d_call: .; clone_size: few; j_call: TRBJ2-5; v_call: TRBV10-3; cdr3_aa: CAISGESGGPETQYF; cdr3_nt: TGTGCCATCAGTGGAGAATCGGGGGGCCCTGAGACCCAGTACTTC
d_call: .; clone_size: few; j_call: TRBJ1-6; v_call: TRBV5-1; cdr3_aa: CASSEPLGEGLYNSPLHF; cdr3_nt: TGCGCCAGCAGCGAACCCCTGGGCGAGGGGCTCTATAATTCACCCCTCCACTTT
d_call: .; clone_size: .; j_call: TRBJ2-5; v_call: TRBV25-1; cdr3_aa: CASSESLARVVGEETQYF; cdr3_nt: TGTGCCAGCAGTGAATCGCTAGCGAGAGTGGTAGGGGAAGAGACCCAGTACTTC
d_call: .; clone_size: .; j_call: TRBJ2-5; v_call: TRBV12-3/TRBV12-4; cdr3_aa: CASRFGGPETQYF; cdr3_nt: TGTGCCAGCAGATTTGGGGGGCCAGAGACCCAGTACTTC
d_call: .; clone_size: .; j_call: TRBJ2-1; v_call: TRBV18; cdr3_aa: CASSPSEQIYNEQFF; cdr3_nt: TGTGCCAGCTCTCCCTCGGAGCAGATTTACAATGAGCAGTTCTTC
d_call: .; clone_size: few; j_call: TRBJ2-5; v_call: TRBV7-3; cdr3_aa: CASSLQGLQETQYF; cdr3_nt: TGTGCCAGCAGCTTACAGGGTCTCCAAGAGACCCAGTACTTC
d_call: .; clone_size: many; j_call: TRBJ2-3; v_call: TRBV2; cdr3_aa: CASSLDGGTDTQYF; cdr3_nt: TGTGCCAGCAGTCTAGACGGGGGCACAGATACGCAGTATTTT
d_call: TRBD1; clone_size: .; j_call: TRBJ1-4; v_call: TRBV7-9; cdr3_aa: CASSSTGSSNEKLFF; cdr3_nt: TGTGCCAGCAGCTCGACAGGGTCCTCTAATGAAAAACTGTTTTTT
d_call: TRBD2; clone_size: .; j_call: TRBJ2-3; v_call: TRBV7-3; cdr3_aa: CASSLNGAGDSDTQYF; cdr3_nt: TGTGCCAGCAGCTTAAATGGAGCGGGGGACTCAGATACGCAGTATTTT
d_call: .; clone_size: once; j_call: TRBJ1-2; v_call: TRBV9; cdr3_aa: CATQEASSNYGYTF; cdr3_nt: TGTGCCACACAAGAGGCGTCGTCTAACTATGGCTACACCTTC
d_call: .; clone_size: many; j_call: TRBJ2-7; v_call: TRBV29-1; cdr3_aa: CSVEERYEQYF; cdr3_nt: TGCAGCGTTGAAGAGCGATACGAGCAGTACTTC
d_call: .; clone_size: .; j_call: TRBJ2-7; v_call: TRBV7-2; cdr3_aa: CASSSLGREQYF; cdr3_nt: TGTGCCAGCAGCTCCCTAGGACGTGAGCAGTACTTC